Following are 21 T cell receptor beta chains from one sample sequenced in a study of monozygotic twins with inflammatory bowel disease. TCRdb processed the 5' RACE reads again and assigns one entry to each CDR3 protein, with no DNA. The sample has roughly 160,000 distinct CDR3 sequences. Sequencing used blood. Receptor source: a human donor with ulcerative colitis or Crohn's disease, or a healthy co-twin of an affected twin (not recorded which).

V is TRBV5-1 and J is TRBJ2-5; the D gene TCRdb calls, TRBD2, cannot be checked with no DNA. This CDR3 has 15 amino acids. Germline assignment: CDR1 SGHRS and CDR2 YFSETQ. Here the CDR3 reads CASSPGSLAEETQYF.

The CDR3 region is CAGSRETTGELFF. The chain employs TRBV6-2 or TRBV6-3 and TRBJ2-2; the TCRdb call, TRBD2, lacks DNA for checking. Per germline, CDR1 MNHEY and CDR2 SVGEGT. This CDR3 has 13 amino acids.

The chain links TRBV20-1 to TRBJ2-7; TCRdb picks TRBD2, but there is no DNA to check that call. Germline V gene lookup returns CDR1 DFQATT and CDR2 SNEGSKA (reference sequence). This CDR3 is 16 amino acids long. CDR3 sequence: CSASIGLTSAPYEQYF.

The chain couples TRBV3-1 to TRBJ1-2. The germline CDR1 and CDR2 sequences are LGHDT and YNNKEL (reference sequence). The CDR3 runs to 13 residues. This CDR3 reads CASSLGGLAGYTF.

The V and J genes are TRBV16 and TRBJ2-3; TCRdb indicates TRBD1, and absent DNA this call remains unverified. The CDR3 is 14 amino acids. Per the germline V gene, CDR1 is KGHSY and CDR2 is FQNENV. This CDR3 is CASSHNRETDTQYF.

The V gene is TRBV7-2, the J gene TRBJ2-1; checking the TCRdb D call of TRBD1 is not possible without DNA. Germline values: CDR1 SGHTA, CDR2 FQGNSA. The CDR3 is 14 amino acids. The CDR3 here is CASSLGRVPNEQFF.

V gene TRBV29-1 combines with J gene TRBJ2-3; TCRdb returns TRBD2, unconfirmable since there is no DNA. Germline V CDR1 and CDR2: SQVTM, ANQGSEA. CDR3 length: 15 amino acids. This CDR3 reads CSVGTSGGAQDTQYF.

The CDR3 spells CASSMYIAGGNEQFF. The genes are TRBV5-1 and TRBJ2-1; TCRdb's D gene call, TRBD2, goes unchecked for lack of DNA. The CDR3 covers 15 residues. In germline, CDR1 is SGHRS, CDR2 YFSETQ.

This sequence joins TRBV29-1 and TRBJ1-2; TCRdb names TRBD1, which stays unverified in the absence of DNA. Germline CDR1 reads SQVTM; CDR2 reads ANQGSEA. The CDR3 covers 15 residues. The CDR3 sequence is CSVEGGPGQAYGYTF.

The chain has TRBV7-3 and TRBJ2-6; without DNA, the TCRdb call of TRBD1 cannot be checked. Per germline, CDR1 SGHTA and CDR2 FQGTGA. The CDR3 consists of 18 residues. The chain's CDR3 is CASSLIRDRGSGANVLTF.

The chain is built from TRBV18 and TRBJ2-1. The CDR3 consists of 15 residues. Germline V gene data show CDR1 as KGHSH and CDR2 as LQKENI. The CDR3 spells CASSLQGAGSSEQFF.

The gene calls are TRBV5-6 and TRBJ2-5. This CDR3 is built from 13 residues. Looked up from germline, CDR1 is SGHDT and CDR2 is YYEEEE. The CDR3 here is CASSFGLQETQYF.

V usage is TRBV9 and J usage is TRBJ1-6. The CDR3 has 13 amino acids. Per germline, CDR1 SGDLS and CDR2 YYNGEE. CDR3 sequence: CASSIEGNSPLHF.

The chain's CDR3 is CASQPSSGGEGETQYF. The V gene is TRBV9, the J gene TRBJ2-5; the D gene TCRdb calls, TRBD2, cannot be checked with no DNA. This CDR3 is built from 16 residues. The germline V gene has CDR1 SGDLS and CDR2 YYNGEE.

The chain combines TRBV7-2 with TRBJ2-7; the TCRdb call, TRBD1, lacks DNA for checking. The CDR3 runs to 14 residues. CDR1 SGHTA and CDR2 FQGNSA come from the germline V gene. CDR3 protein: CASSLGGKDYEQYF.

The CDR3 loop is CASSLVPGVTGELFF. This chain links TRBV5-6 with TRBJ2-2. This CDR3 region has 15 residues. Per germline, CDR1 SGHDT and CDR2 YYEEEE.

The chain combines TRBV18 with TRBJ1-4; absent DNA, TCRdb's TRBD1 call cannot be checked. This CDR3 spans 16 amino acids. CDR1 KGHSH and CDR2 LQKENI come from the germline V gene. This CDR3 reads CASSQSPTGENEKLFF.

This chain connects TRBV6-2 or TRBV6-3 to TRBJ1-5. Germline V gene lookup returns CDR1 MNHEY and CDR2 SVGEGT. The length of the CDR3 is 14 residues. This CDR3 is CASRQFYSNQPQHF.

The chain links TRBV20-1 to TRBJ2-3; without DNA, the TCRdb call of TRBD1 cannot be checked. Germline V gives CDR1 DFQATT, CDR2 SNEGSKA (reference sequence). The CDR3 has 13 residues. The CDR3 reads CSADRDNTDTQYF.

The CDR3 here is CASSLASGEQYF. J is TRBJ2-7 and V is TRBV5-5; the D call of TRBD1 rests on TCRdb alone, since no DNA is present to check it. Germline CDR1 reads SGHKS; CDR2 reads YYEKEE (reference sequence). There are 12 residues in the CDR3.

The chain links TRBV6-5 to TRBJ2-1; TCRdb's assignment of TRBD2 cannot be checked, as there is no DNA. The length of the CDR3 is 17 residues. Germline lookup yields CDR1 MNHEY and CDR2 SVGAGI. This chain's CDR3 is CASSYDHPSGGENEQFF.